The 10 T cell receptor beta chains below come from one sample, sequenced in a study of T cells in Graves' hyperthyroidism and ophthalmopathy. RNA transcripts provided the source from which TCR beta CDR3 regions were amplified. In the first-round RT-PCR of the TCR CDR3, the HTBI primer set was used. TCRdb re-derived calls from the multiplex PCR reads in MiXCR, one entry per CDR3 protein. The sample shows 400,000 to 600,000 distinct CDR3 sequences, 16% of them seen only once. The sequenced material came from blood. The receptors originated from a woman aged 30 to 39 with Graves' ophthalmopathy.

The V and J genes are TRBV12-3 or TRBV12-4 and TRBJ1-1; the D gene is possibly TRBD1 (5 bases). Deletions cut 6 bases from V and 1 base from J, with 9 bases between. The CDR3 contains 13 residues. CDR3: CASRKRGNTEAFF. The CDR3 DNA reads as TGTGCCAGCAGGAAGAGGGGGAACACTGAAGCTTTCTTT.

This clonotype was counted many times. The rearrangement joins TRBV28 to TRBJ2-1, with 13 bases lining up with TRBD2. The V gene's germline CDR1 is MDHEN and CDR2 SYDVKM. The CDR3 runs 18 residues. V was pared by 11 bases and J by 2 bases, with 15 bases of the junction left unmatched. The CDR3 protein is CAAIPGLAGRSPYNEQFF. CDR3 sequence (DNA): TGTGCCGCAATTCCGGGACTAGCGGGACGAAGCCCCTACAATGAGCAGTTCTTC.

This clonotype was counted a few times. This chain connects TRBV12-3 or TRBV12-4 to TRBJ1-6; D is ambiguous. V was trimmed by 1 base and J by 9 bases, leaving 10 bases between them. The CDR3 runs 14 residues. The CDR3 coding sequence is TGTGCCAGCAGTTTAGAGGGAGTGGGTTCACCCCTCCACTTT. Residues: CASSLEGVGSPLHF.

This clonotype was picked up many times. The rearrangement links TRBV20-1 to TRBJ2-5; 7 positions agree with TRBD1. Germline CDR1 DFQATT, CDR2 SNEGSKA (reference sequence). J gave up 3 bases and V 5 bases, and 0 bases lay outside the gene matches. The CDR3 extends over 11 amino acids. CDR3 bases: TGCAGTGCTGACAGGGAAGAGACCCAGTACTTC. This translates into CSADREETQYF.

The V call is TRBV5-6, the J call TRBJ2-7; TRBD2 matches 12 bases. CDR3 size: 17 residues. Germline loops: CDR1 SGHDT, CDR2 YYEEEE. The V and J ends lost 4 bases and 7 bases, in that order; junction bases with no gene match: 15. The CDR3: CASSGDLGLAGSGEQYF. CDR3 DNA sequence: TGTGCCAGCAGCGGGGACCTTGGACTAGCGGGATCCGGGGAGCAGTACTTC.

The chain recombines TRBV29-1 with TRBJ2-5; a possible D gene is TRBD2 (7 bases). Trimming shortened V by 7 bases and J by 5 bases, and 14 bases separated the two germline ends. CDR1 is SQVTM, CDR2 ANQGSEA, per germline. This CDR3 is 12 amino acids long. DNA for the CDR3: TGCAGCGCATCAGGGGAGGGGGAGACCCAGTACTTC. Residues: CSASGEGETQYF.

This clonotype was seen more than once but under ten times. The chain links TRBV7-8 to TRBJ2-5; TRBD2 matches at 10 bases. This CDR3 is 16 amino acids long. Germline lookup yields CDR1 SGHVS and CDR2 FQNEAQ. With V trimmed by 5 bases and J by 3 bases, 9 bases remained unmatched. The CDR3 loop is CASSPWTSGEEETQYF. The CDR3 region has the DNA TGTGCCAGCAGCCCGTGGACTAGCGGAGAAGAAGAGACCCAGTACTTC.

The J gene is TRBJ1-6, the V gene TRBV20-1; D gene ambiguous. V was shortened by 1 base and J by 8 bases, with 12 bases between the two germline ends. Germline-derived CDR1 and CDR2 are DFQATT and SNEGSKA (reference sequence). The CDR3 spans 14 residues. The CDR3 spells CSARGRLGYSPLHF. CDR3 nucleotides: TGCAGTGCTAGAGGACGGCTGGGGTATTCACCCCTCCACTTT.

The chain employs TRBV6-2 or TRBV6-3 and TRBJ2-7; 7 nucleotides agree with TRBD1. V lost 6 bases, J lost 5 bases, and 10 bases stayed unmatched. CDR3 length: 14 residues. Germline V lookup: CDR1 MNHEY, CDR2 SVGEGT. The CDR3 region is CASSPRDRRNEQYF. Here the CDR3 DNA reads TGTGCCAGCAGCCCAAGGGACAGAAGAAACGAGCAGTACTTC.

The genes are TRBV3-1 and TRBJ2-7; TRBD1 aligns across 12 bases. The junction had 8 bases not matched to a gene; V was cut back by 4 bases and J by 7 bases. The CDR3 is 15 amino acids. The germline CDR1 and CDR2 sequences are LGHDT and YNNKEL (reference sequence). This CDR3 reads CASSLSGTGGQEQYF. For the CDR3, the DNA is TGTGCCAGCAGCCTCTCCGGGACAGGGGGCCAAGAGCAGTACTTC.